Sequencing of this T cell receptor (beta chain) was carried out in a study of identical twins. TCRdb re-called the 5' RACE reads through MiXCR, storing one row per CDR3 protein. The table shows roughly 750,000 distinct CDR3 sequences, with 21% occurring only once. Trimming took off 3 bases at V and 7 bases at J, with 15 bases between the two ends. CDR1 is DFQATT and CDR2 is SNEGSKA in the germline V gene (reference sequence). The CDR3 has 13 residues. This clonotype has only a few counts. The data also belong to a second study, concerning T cells expressing NK-cell markers.

The sequence derives from a woman younger than 35 in good health. Sequencing was done on a sample of PBMCs. This chain connects TRBV20-1 to TRBJ1-1; D might be TRBD1 (5 bases). The CDR3 here is CSASGGGGDEAFF. The CDR3 bases are TGCAGTGCTAGTGGCGGCGGGGGAGATGAAGCTTTCTTT.